The sequence of this T cell receptor (beta chain) was determined in a study of blood T cell repertoires in COVID-19. Study-wide background: The samples span acute and convalescent COVID-19 from the United States, Italy and Spain. PBMCs, B-cell-depleted T cells, or T cells were the source of the cDNA or gDNA that made up the material.

This clone was detected a few times. The V gene's germline CDR1 is KGHSY and CDR2 FQNENV. This CDR3 has 13 residues. The V end lost 2 bases, the J end lost 5 bases, and 7 bases lay between the germline ends. The authors' processing: Reference gene primer amplification gave estimated nucleated cell counts. Sequenced by immunoSEQ multiplex PCR; TCRdb stores in-frame clones only, minus some. V and J calls plus clone size are reproduced from that table; the DNA served to infer D and trimming. The sample carries some 110,000 clones, roughly nine tenths recorded once. The sequencing input was peripheral blood. V gene TRBV16 combines with J gene TRBJ1-5, with no clear D. This receptor was taken from a man between 65 and 80 years old who had recovered from COVID-19. CDR3 sequence: CASSQMRDQPQHF. The CDR3 DNA reads as TGTGCCAGCAGCCAAATGCGGGATCAGCCCCAGCATTTT. The full variable domain, its missing parts supplied by reference TRBV16 and TRBJ1-5, is GEEVAQTPKHLVRGEGQKAKLYCAPIKGHSYVFWYQQVLKNEFKFLISFQNENVFDETGMPKERFSAKCLPNSPCSLEIQATKLEDSAVYFCASSQMRDQPQHFGDGTRLSIL.